This TCR beta chain was recorded in a study of cytomegalovirus exposure and HLA in healthy donors. CDR3 size: 12 residues. CDR1 MNHEY and CDR2 SVGAGI come from the germline V gene. V was trimmed by 6 bases and J by 4 bases, leaving 7 bases between them. To note about this clone: As yet, its antigen is unknown.

60 Vbeta and 13 Jbeta primers were used in PCR. Libraries were prepared by immunoSEQ multiplex PCR; TCRdb keeps only in-frame clonotypes and omits some of them. The sample has roughly 200,000 clones, approximately 80% seen once. General study points: Later examination showed HLA-associated TCR beta chains had greater clonal expansion than equally common others.

This chain uses TRBV6-5 with TRBJ1-5; D is unresolved. The receptor was derived from a man aged 50 to 60 in good health and CMV-seronegative. Sequenced input: PBMCs. CDR3 region: CASRASNQPQHF. The CDR3 region has the DNA TGTGCCAGCAGAGCATCTAATCAGCCCCAGCATTTT.